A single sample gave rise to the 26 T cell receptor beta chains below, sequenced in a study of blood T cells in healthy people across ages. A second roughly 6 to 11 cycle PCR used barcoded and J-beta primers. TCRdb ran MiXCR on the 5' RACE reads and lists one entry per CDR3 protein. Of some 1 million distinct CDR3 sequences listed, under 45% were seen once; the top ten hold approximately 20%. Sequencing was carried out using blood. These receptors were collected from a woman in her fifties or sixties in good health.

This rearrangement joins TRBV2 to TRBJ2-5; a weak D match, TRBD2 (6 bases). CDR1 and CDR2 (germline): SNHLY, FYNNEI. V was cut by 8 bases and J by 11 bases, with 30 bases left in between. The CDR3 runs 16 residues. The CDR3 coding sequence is TGTGCCAGCCAGGGTGACCTGGCGGGATATGGGAATGAGCAGTACTTC. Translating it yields CASQGDLAGYGNEQYF.

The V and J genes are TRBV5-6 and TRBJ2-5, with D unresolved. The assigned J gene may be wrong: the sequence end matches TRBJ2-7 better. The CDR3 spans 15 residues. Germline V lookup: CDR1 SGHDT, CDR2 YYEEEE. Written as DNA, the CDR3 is TGTGCCAGCAGCTTGTTAGGGTCCCAAAACTACGAGCAGTACTTC. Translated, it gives CASSLLGSQNYEQYF.

The chain's CDR3 is CATTPDRGLYNEQYF. The CDR3 region has the DNA TGTGCCACCACTCCGGACAGGGGGCTCTACAATGAGCAGTACTTC. The V gene is TRBV15, the J gene TRBJ2-1, with 11 bases identical to TRBD1. The last part of the DNA fits TRBJ2-7 better; the J call may be wrong. Germline-derived CDR1 and CDR2 are LNHNV and YYDKDF (reference sequence). The CDR3 totals 15 residues.

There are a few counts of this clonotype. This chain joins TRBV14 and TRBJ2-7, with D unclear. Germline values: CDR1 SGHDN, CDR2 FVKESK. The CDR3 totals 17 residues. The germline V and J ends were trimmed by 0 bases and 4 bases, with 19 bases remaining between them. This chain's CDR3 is CASSQDRRDLGVYEQYF. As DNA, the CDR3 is TGTGCCAGCAGCCAAGATCGTAGAGACTTGGGTGTTTACGAGCAGTACTTC.

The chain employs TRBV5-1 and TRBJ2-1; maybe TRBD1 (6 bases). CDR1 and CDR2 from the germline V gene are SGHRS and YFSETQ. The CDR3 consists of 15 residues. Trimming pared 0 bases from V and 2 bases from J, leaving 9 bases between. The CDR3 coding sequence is TGCGCCAGCAGCTTGGGTGGACAGACCTACAATGAGCAGTTCTTC. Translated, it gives CASSLGGQTYNEQFF.

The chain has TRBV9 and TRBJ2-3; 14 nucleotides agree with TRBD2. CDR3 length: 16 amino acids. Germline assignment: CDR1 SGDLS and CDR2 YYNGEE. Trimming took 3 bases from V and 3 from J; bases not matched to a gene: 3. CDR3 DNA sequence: TGTGCCAGCAGCGCGGGACTAGCGGGAGTGACAGATACGCAGTATTTT. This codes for CASSAGLAGVTDTQYF.

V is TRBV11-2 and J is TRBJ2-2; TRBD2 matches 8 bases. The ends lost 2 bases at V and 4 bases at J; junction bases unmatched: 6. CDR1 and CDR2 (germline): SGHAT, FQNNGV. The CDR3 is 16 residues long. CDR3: CASSLNRAGVTGELFF. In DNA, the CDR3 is TGTGCCAGCAGCTTAAACAGAGCGGGAGTCACCGGGGAGCTGTTTTTT.

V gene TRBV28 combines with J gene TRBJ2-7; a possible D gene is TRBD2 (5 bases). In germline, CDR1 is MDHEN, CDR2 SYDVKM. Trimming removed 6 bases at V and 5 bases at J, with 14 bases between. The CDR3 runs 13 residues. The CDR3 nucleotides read TGTGCCAGCAGACCTACGACTACCGACGAGCAGTACTTC. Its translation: CASRPTTTDEQYF.

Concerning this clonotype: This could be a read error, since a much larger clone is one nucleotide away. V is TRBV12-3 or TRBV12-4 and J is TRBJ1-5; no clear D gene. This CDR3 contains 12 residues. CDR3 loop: CASNLSRQPQHF. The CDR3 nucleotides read TGTGCCAGCAATTTATCTCGTCAGCCCCAGCATTTT.

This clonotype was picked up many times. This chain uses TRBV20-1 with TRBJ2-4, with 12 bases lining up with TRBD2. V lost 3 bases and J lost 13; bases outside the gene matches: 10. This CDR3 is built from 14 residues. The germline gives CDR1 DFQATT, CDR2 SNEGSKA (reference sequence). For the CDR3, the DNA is TGCAGTGCTAGCCTAGCGGGAGGGCCGGAGGAGCAGTACTTC. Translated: CSASLAGGPEEQYF.

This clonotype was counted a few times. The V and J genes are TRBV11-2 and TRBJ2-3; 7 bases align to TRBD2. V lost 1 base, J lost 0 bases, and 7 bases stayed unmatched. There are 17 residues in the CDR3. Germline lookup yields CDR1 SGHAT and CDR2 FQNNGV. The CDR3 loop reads CASSLVLAESSTDTQYF. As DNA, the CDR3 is TGTGCCAGCAGCTTAGTGCTAGCGGAGTCTAGCACAGATACGCAGTATTTT.

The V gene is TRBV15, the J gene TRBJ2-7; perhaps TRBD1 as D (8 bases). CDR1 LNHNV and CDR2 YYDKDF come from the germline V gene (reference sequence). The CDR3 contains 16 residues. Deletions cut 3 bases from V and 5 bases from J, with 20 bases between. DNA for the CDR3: TGTGCCACCAGCAGGACACTTGGACAGGGAGGGCACGAGCAGTACTTC. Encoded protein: CATSRTLGQGGHEQYF.

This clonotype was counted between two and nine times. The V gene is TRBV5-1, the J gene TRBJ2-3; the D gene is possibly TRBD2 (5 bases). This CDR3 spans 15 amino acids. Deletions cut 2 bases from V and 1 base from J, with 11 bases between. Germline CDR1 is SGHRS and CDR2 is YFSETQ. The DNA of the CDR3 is TGCGCCAGCAGCTTAGCGGTCGGTGGCACAGATACGCAGTATTTT. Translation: CASSLAVGGTDTQYF.

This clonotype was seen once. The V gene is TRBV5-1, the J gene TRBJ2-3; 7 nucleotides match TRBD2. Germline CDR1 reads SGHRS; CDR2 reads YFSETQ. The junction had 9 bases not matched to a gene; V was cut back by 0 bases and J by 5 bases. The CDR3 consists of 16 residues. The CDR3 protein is CASSLALAGAVDTQYF. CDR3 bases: TGCGCCAGCAGCTTGGCCTTGGCGGGAGCCGTAGATACGCAGTATTTT.

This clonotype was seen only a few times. The CDR3 loop is CASSLGAGGPNTQYF. As DNA, the CDR3 is TGTGCCAGCAGCTTAGGCGCGGGAGGGCCAAATACGCAGTATTTT. The gene calls are TRBV7-6 and TRBJ2-3; 9 positions match TRBD2. The V gene's germline CDR1 is SGHVS and CDR2 FNYEAQ. V dropped 1 base and J dropped 7; count of bases not matched to a gene: 6. This CDR3 has 15 amino acids.

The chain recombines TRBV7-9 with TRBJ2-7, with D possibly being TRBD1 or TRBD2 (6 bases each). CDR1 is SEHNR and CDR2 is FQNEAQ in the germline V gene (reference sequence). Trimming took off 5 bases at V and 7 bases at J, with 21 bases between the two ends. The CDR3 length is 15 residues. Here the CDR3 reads CASSPGAHRVGEQYF. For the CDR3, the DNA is TGTGCCAGCAGCCCGGGGGCACACAGGGTCGGTGAGCAGTACTTC.

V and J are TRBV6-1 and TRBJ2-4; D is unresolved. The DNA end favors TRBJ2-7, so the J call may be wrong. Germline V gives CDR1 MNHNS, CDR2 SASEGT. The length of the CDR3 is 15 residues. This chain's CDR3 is CASSDRGSVVYEQYF. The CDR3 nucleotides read TGTGCCAGCAGTGATAGAGGCTCCGTAGTTTACGAGCAGTACTTC.

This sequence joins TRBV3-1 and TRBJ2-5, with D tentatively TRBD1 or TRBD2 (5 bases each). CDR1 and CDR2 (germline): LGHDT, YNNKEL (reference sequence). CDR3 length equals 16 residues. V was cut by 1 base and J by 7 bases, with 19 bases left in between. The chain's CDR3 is CASSQGASRVGATQYF. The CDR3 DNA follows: TGTGCCAGCAGCCAAGGGGCTAGCAGGGTCGGAGCGACCCAGTACTTC.

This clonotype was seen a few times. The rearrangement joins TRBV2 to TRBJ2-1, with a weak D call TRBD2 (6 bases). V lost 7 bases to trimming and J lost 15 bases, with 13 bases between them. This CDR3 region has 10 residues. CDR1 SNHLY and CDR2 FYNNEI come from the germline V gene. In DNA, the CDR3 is TGTGCCAGCATGCGGGACCGAGGGTTCTTC. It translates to CASMRDRGFF.

This CDR3 is CSVAGGTSGNTDTQYF. CDR3 bases: TGCAGCGTTGCCGGGGGGACTAGCGGCAACACAGATACGCAGTATTTT. This rearrangement joins TRBV29-1 to TRBJ2-3; 11 bases match TRBD2. This CDR3 spans 16 amino acids. Germline V gene lookup returns CDR1 SQVTM and CDR2 ANQGSEA. After removal of 4 bases from V and 2 bases from J, the junction contained 8 bases not matched to a gene.

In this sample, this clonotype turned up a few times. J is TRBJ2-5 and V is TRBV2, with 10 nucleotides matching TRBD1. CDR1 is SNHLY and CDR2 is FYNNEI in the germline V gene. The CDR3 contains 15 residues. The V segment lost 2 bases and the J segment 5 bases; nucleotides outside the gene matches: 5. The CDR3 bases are TGTGCCAGCAGTGAAAGGACAGGGGGGATTGAGACCCAGTACTTC. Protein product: CASSERTGGIETQYF.

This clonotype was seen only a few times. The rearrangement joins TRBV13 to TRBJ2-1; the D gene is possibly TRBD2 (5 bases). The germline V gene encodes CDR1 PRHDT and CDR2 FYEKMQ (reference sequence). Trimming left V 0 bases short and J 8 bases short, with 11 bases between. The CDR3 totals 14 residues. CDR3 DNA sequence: TGTGCCAGCAGCTTAGGCTCTAGCTGGTATGAGCAGTTCTTC. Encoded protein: CASSLGSSWYEQFF.

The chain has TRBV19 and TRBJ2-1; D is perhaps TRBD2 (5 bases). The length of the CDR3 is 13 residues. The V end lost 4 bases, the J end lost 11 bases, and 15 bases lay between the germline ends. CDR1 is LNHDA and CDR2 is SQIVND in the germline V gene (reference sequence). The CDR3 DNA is TGTGCCAGTAGTACACAACGAGCGGCTAAGCAGTTCTTC. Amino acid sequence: CASSTQRAAKQFF. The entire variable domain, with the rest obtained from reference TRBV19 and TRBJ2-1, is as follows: DGGITQSPKYLFRKEGQNVTLSCEQNLNHDAMYWYRQDPGQGLRLIYYSQIVNDFQKGDIAEGYSVSREKKESFPLTVTSAQKNPTAFYLCASSTQRAAKQFFGPGTRLTVL.

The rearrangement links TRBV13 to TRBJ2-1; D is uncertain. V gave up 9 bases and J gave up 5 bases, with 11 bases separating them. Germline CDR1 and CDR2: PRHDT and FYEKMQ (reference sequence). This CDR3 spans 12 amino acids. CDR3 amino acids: CASAPQDNEQFF. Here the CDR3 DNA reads TGTGCCAGTGCCCCCCAAGACAATGAGCAGTTCTTC.

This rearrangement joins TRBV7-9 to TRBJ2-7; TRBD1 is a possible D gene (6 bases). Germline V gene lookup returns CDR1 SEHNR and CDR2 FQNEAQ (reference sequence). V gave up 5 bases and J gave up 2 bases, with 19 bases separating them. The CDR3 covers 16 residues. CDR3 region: CASSGKDSELTYEQYF. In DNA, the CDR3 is TGTGCCAGCAGCGGGAAGGACAGTGAGCTCACCTACGAGCAGTACTTC. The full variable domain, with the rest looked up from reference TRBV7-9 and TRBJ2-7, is DTGVSQNPRHKITKRGQNVTFRCDPISEHNRLYWYRQTLGQGPEFLTYFQNEAQLEKSRLLSDRFSAERPKGSFSTLEIQRTEQGDSAMYLCASSGKDSELTYEQYFGPGTRLTVT.

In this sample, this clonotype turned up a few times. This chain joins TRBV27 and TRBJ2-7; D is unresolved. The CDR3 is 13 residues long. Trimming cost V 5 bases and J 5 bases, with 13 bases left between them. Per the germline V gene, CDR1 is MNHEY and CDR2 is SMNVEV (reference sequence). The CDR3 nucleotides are TGTGCCAGCAGTGTAGCAGGACCCGACGAGCAGTACTTC. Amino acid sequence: CASSVAGPDEQYF.